This T cell receptor beta chain appears in the sequencing data of a study of post-analysis software for immune sequencing data. Findings of the study overall: Five or six TRBV segments, TRBV5-6, TRBV5-1 and TRBV20-1 among them, were found more frequent in patients than controls. Diversity measured as normalized Chao1 was significantly lower in multiple sclerosis patients than in controls.

Concerning this clonotype: As yet, its antigen is unknown.

Unique molecular identifiers were present in the TCR beta cDNA libraries. From the PCR reads, TCRdb called clonotypes with MiXCR, one entry per CDR3 protein. The sample includes some 370,000 distinct CDR3 sequences, 30% to 45% of them seen just once. This CDR3 comprises 14 residues. Germline V gene sequence: CDR1 SGDLS, CDR2 YYNGEE. Trimming at V came to 3 bases and at J to 7 bases, leaving 3 bases not matched to a gene. This rearrangement joins TRBV9 to TRBJ1-6; the match to TRBD1 covers 8 bases. The source material was blood. The TCR originated in a girl aged 5-17 years with multiple sclerosis. CDR3 sequence: CASSGDRGNSPLHF. In nucleotides, the CDR3 is TGTGCCAGCAGCGGAGACAGGGGAAATTCACCCCTCCACTTT.